These T cell receptor beta chains were read from a single sample in a study of blood T cell repertoires in COVID-19. Sequencing was performed with immunoSEQ multiplex PCR; in TCRdb, only in-frame clones are kept and a portion is missing. Among a few hundred thousand clones listed, 85% to 90% were seen once. The sample consisted of PBMCs or T cells enriched from blood (not recorded which). The receptors were gathered from a man in his forties who had recovered from COVID-19. Both conserved end residues are part of each CDR3. Fields, in order: D gene, V gene, clone size, J gene, CDR3 DNA, CDR3 protein. The D gene is left open where the match is weak. Part of the rows lack a size; the others show once, few, many or a class for expanded clones.

d_gene: -
v_gene: TRBV4-3
abundance: -
j_gene: TRBJ2-1
CDR3nt: TGCGCCAGCAGCCAAGACCTAGGGGCACCCTACAATGAGCAGTTCTTC
CDR3aa: CASSQDLGAPYNEQFF

d_gene: TRBD2
v_gene: TRBV7-3
abundance: -
j_gene: TRBJ2-1
CDR3nt: TGTGCCAGCAGCGCCCAGGGGGCTAGCGGGGGGTGGAATGAGCAGTTCTTC
CDR3aa: CASSAQGASGGWNEQFF

d_gene: TRBD1
v_gene: TRBV30
abundance: -
j_gene: TRBJ1-1
CDR3nt: TGTGCCTGGGGGGACAGGCGAGAAGCTTTCTTT
CDR3aa: CAWGDRREAFF

d_gene: -
v_gene: TRBV9
abundance: once
j_gene: TRBJ1-3
CDR3nt: TGTGCCAGCAGCCCCCTGAGGGTAGCTGGAAACACCATATATTTT
CDR3aa: CASSPLRVAGNTIYF

d_gene: -
v_gene: TRBV4-1
abundance: -
j_gene: TRBJ2-5
CDR3nt: TGCGCCAGCAGGCGACCCGGGAGCCAAGAGACCCAGTACTTC
CDR3aa: CASRRPGSQETQYF

d_gene: -
v_gene: TRBV19
abundance: -
j_gene: TRBJ1-5
CDR3nt: TGTGCCAGTAGTATCGGGGTTCAGCCCCAGCATTTT
CDR3aa: CASSIGVQPQHF

d_gene: -
v_gene: TRBV30
abundance: few
j_gene: TRBJ2-7
CDR3nt: TGTGCCTGGGGCCGCGGCGGGCAGACCTACGAGCAGTACTTC
CDR3aa: CAWGRGGQTYEQYF

d_gene: -
v_gene: TRBV9
abundance: -
j_gene: TRBJ1-1
CDR3nt: TGTGCCAGCAGCTCAGGAATCGGTTGGGGCAGAGCTTTCTTT
CDR3aa: CASSSGIGWGRAFF

d_gene: -
v_gene: TRBV5-1
abundance: -
j_gene: TRBJ1-1
CDR3nt: TGCGCCAGCAGCCGAGCGGGGGAGGGGAACACTGAAGCTTTCTTT
CDR3aa: CASSRAGEGNTEAFF

d_gene: -
v_gene: TRBV7-3
abundance: -
j_gene: TRBJ1-2
CDR3nt: TGTGCCAGCAGCCCGCTTCGAGGGGGGGGCGATGGCTACACCTTC
CDR3aa: CASSPLRGGGDGYTF

d_gene: TRBD1
v_gene: TRBV5-6
abundance: -
j_gene: TRBJ2-2
CDR3nt: TGTGCCAGCAGCTGGACAGGGTTGACCGGGGAGCTGTTTTTT
CDR3aa: CASSWTGLTGELFF